One sample yielded the 4 T cell receptor beta chains listed below, sequenced in a study of control samples from healthy donors and cancer patients. The repertoire was sequenced with immunoSEQ multiplex PCR; TCRdb's copy has only in-frame clones and lacks some. The sample yields 99,000 or so clones, around 82% seen once. The sample consisted of blood. Every receptor here comes from a man aged 55 to 70 in good health.

The V and J genes are TRBV5-1 and TRBJ2-7; D tentatively fits TRBD1 or TRBD2 (5 bases each). With 0 bases removed from V and 2 bases from J, the gap between germline ends came to 9 bases. The CDR3 is made up of 14 amino acids. CDR1 and CDR2 (germline): SGHRS, YFSETQ. This CDR3 reads CASSLGGRAYEQYF. CDR3 in DNA: TGCGCCAGCAGCTTGGGGGGACGGGCCTACGAGCAGTACTTC.

The chain employs TRBV9 and TRBJ2-1, with TRBD2 matching 12 bases. CDR1 SGDLS and CDR2 YYNGEE come from the germline V gene. With 3 bases clipped from V and 7 bases from J, the junction kept 8 bases outside the gene matches. The CDR3 is made up of 16 amino acids. This CDR3 reads CASSAKLAGGENEQFF. The DNA of the CDR3 is TGTGCCAGCAGCGCCAAACTAGCGGGGGGCGAGAATGAGCAGTTCTTC.

The rearrangement links TRBV19 to TRBJ2-2; tentative D call: TRBD1 (5 bases). V was trimmed by 4 bases and J by 2 bases, leaving 11 bases between them. Germline V gene lookup returns CDR1 LNHDA and CDR2 SQIVND (reference sequence). There are 15 residues in the CDR3. The CDR3 DNA follows: TGTGCCAGTAGTAGTTGGCAGGGTAACACCGGGGAGCTGTTTTTT. Protein product: CASSSWQGNTGELFF.

This chain joins TRBV19 and TRBJ1-4; unclear D gene. Germline V gives CDR1 LNHDA, CDR2 SQIVND (reference sequence). CDR3 length equals 15 residues. V lost 3 bases and J lost 3, with 11 bases in between. The CDR3 is CASSMGTPANEKLFF. In DNA form, the CDR3 reads TGTGCCAGTAGTATGGGCACTCCCGCTAATGAAAAACTGTTTTTT.